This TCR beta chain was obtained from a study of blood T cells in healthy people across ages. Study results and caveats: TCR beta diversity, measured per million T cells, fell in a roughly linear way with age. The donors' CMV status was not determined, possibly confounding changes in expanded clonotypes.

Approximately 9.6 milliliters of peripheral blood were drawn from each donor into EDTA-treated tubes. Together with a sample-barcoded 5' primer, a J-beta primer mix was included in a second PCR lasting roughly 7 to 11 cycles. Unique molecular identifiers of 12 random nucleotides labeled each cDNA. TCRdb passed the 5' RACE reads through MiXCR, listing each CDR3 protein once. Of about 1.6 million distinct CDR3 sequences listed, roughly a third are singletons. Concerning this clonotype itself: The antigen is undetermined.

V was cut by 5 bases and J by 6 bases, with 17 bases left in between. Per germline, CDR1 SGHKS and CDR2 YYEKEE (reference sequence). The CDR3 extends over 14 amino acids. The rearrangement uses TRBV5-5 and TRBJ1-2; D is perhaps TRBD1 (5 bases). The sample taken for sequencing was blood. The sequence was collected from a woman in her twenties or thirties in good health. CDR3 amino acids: CASSPGRTFNGYTF. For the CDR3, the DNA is TGTGCCAGCAGTCCGGGACGGACTTTTAATGGCTACACCTTC.